The T cell receptor beta chain under discussion was sequenced for a study of CXCR3-negative and CXCR3-positive naive CD8 T cells. Sorts that each held approximately 300,000 cells were run in triplicate for every CD8+ T cell subset. Naive cells were sorted as CD45RO-, CCR7+, CD27+ and CD95-. Concerning this clonotype: The antigen is undetermined.

Study-wide points: Naive CXCR3-positive cells had TRB CDR3s more hydrophobic than those of CXCR3-negative naive cells.

Through 5' RACE with UMI labels, the TRB cDNA libraries were prepared. One entry per CDR3 protein, without DNA, is what TCRdb gives after re-calling the 5' RACE reads. The data show 65,000 to 90,000 distinct CDR3 sequences, and the top ten clones hold about 0.62%. Material for sequencing was naive CXCR3+ CD8+ T cells from blood. Noted subset: CD45RO-CCR7+CD27+CD95- naive CD8+ T cells expressing CXCR3 (TNR3+). The source is a human donor in good health. Some clones in this sample may be carry-over from other donors' samples.

The CDR3 reads CASKALNQPQHF. The J gene is TRBJ1-5, the V gene TRBV12-3 or TRBV12-4. The CDR3 covers 12 residues.